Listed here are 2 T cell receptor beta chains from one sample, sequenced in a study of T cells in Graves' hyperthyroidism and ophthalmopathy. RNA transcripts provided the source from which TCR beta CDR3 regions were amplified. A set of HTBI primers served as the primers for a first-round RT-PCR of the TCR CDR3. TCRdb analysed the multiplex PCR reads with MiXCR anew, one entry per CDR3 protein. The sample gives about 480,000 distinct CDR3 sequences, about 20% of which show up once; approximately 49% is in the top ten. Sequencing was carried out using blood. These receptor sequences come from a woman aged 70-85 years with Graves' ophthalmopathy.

In DNA form, the CDR3 reads TGTGCCAGTAGAAAGGACAGGAGCACAGATACGCAGTATTTT. Its protein product is CASRKDRSTDTQYF. V gene TRBV19 combines with J gene TRBJ2-3; 7 bases line up with TRBD1. The CDR3 sequence is 14 residues long. With V trimmed by 6 bases and J by 0 bases, 3 bases remained unmatched. Germline CDR1 and CDR2: LNHDA and SQIVND (reference sequence).

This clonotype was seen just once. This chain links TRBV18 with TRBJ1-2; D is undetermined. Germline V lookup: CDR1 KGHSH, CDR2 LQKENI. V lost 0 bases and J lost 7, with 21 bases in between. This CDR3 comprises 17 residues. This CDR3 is CASSPPGRAIVRRGYTF. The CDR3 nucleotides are TGTGCCAGCTCACCACCCGGGAGGGCAATAGTACGTCGTGGCTACACCTTC.